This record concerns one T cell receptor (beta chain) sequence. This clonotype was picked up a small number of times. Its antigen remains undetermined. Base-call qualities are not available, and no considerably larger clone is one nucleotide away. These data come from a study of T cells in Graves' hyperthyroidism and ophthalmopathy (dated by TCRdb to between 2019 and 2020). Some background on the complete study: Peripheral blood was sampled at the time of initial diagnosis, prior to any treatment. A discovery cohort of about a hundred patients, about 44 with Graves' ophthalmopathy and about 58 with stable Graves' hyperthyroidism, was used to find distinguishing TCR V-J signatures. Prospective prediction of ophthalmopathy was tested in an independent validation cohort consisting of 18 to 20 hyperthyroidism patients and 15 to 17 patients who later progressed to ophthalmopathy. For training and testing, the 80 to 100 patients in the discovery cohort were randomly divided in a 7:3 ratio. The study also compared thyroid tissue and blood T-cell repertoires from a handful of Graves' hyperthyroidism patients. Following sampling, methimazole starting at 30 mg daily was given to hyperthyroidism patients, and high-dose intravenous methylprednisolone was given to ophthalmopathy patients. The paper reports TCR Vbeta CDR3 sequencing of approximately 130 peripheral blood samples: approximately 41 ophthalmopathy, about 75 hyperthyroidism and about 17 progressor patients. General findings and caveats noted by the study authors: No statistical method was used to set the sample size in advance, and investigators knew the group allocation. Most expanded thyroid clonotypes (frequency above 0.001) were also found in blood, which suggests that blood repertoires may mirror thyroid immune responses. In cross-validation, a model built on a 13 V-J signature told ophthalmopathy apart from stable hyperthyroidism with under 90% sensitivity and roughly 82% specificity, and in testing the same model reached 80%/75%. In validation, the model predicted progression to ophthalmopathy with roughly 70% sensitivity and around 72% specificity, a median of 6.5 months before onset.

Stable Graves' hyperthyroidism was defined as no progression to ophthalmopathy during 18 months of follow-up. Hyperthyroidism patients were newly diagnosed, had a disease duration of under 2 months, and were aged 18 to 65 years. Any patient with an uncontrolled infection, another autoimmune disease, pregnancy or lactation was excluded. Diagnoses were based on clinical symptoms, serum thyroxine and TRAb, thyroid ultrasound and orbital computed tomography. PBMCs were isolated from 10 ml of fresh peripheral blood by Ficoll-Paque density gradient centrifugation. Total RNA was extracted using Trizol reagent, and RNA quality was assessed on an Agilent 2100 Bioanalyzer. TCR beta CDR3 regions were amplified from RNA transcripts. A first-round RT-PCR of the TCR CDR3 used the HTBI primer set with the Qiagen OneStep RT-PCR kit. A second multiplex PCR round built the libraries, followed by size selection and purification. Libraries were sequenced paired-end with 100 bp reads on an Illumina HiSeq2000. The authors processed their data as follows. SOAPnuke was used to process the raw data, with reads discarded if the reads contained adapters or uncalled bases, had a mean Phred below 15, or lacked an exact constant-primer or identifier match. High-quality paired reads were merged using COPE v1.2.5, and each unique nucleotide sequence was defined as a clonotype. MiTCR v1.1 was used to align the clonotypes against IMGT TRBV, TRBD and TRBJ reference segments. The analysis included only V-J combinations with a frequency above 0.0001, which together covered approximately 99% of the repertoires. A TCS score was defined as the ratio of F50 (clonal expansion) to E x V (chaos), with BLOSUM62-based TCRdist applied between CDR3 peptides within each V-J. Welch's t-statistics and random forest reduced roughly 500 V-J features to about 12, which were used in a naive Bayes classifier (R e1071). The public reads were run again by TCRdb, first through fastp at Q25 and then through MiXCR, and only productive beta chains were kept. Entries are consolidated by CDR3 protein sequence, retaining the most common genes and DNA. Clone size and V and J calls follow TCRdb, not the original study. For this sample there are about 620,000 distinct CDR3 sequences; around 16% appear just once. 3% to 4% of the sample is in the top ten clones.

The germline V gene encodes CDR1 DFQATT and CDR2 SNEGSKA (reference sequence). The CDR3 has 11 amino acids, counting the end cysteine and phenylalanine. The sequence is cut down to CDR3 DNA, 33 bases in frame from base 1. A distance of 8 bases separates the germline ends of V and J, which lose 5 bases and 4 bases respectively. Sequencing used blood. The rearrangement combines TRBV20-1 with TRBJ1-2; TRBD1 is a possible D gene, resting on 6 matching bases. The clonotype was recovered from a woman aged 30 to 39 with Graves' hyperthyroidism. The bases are TGCAGTGCTGGGACATCCTATGGCTACACCTTC. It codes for CSAGTSYGYTF.